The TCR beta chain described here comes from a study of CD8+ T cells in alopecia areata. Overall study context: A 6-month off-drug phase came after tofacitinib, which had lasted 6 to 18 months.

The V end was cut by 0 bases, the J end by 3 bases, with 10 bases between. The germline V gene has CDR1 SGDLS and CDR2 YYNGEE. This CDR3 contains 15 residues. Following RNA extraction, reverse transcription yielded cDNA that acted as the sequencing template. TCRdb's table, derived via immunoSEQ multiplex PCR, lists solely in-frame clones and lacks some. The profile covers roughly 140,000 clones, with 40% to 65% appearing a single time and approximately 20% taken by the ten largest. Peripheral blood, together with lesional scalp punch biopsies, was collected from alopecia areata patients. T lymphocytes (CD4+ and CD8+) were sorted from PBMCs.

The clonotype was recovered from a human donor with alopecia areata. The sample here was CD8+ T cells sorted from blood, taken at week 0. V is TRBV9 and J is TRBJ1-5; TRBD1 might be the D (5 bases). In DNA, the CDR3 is TGTGCCAGCAGCGTAGGTCAGGGATCCAATCAGCCCCAGCATTTT. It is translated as CASSVGQGSNQPQHF.